This TCR beta chain was sequenced in a study of T-cell reconstitution after alpha-beta-depleted transplantation in children. This clonotype was seen a handful of times. V was shortened by 3 bases and J by 6 bases, with 20 bases between the two germline ends. There are 17 residues in the CDR3. Per germline, CDR1 SGHDN and CDR2 FVKESK. Researchers prepared the TCRbeta library using unique molecular identifiers, the study reports. TCRdb reprocessed the PCR reads with MiXCR, giving one entry per CDR3 protein. The top ten clones hold approximately 3% of a sample with more than 150,000 distinct CDR3 sequences, around 7% of them seen once.

The receptor's source is a human donor who donated a stem cell graft to a child with Wiskott-Aldrich syndrome. The sequenced sample was PBMCs from the stem cell graft donor, obtained from the stem cell graft. This sequence joins TRBV14 and TRBJ2-2; D is ambiguous. The DNA of the CDR3 is TGTGCCAGCAGCCACCTAGGGAATCACAATCGACCCGGGGAGCTGTTTTTT. Amino acid sequence: CASSHLGNHNRPGELFF.